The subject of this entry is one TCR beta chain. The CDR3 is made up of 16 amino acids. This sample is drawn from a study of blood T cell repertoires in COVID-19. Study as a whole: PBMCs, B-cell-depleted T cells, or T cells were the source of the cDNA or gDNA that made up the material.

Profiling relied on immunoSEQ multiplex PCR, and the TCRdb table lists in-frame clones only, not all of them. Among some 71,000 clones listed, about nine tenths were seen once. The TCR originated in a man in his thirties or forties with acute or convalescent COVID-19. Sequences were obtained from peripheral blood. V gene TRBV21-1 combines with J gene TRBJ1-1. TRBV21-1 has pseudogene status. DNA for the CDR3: TGTGCCAGCAGCAAAGCGCTTTGGGGGGGTAACACTGAAGCTTTCTTT. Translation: CASSKALWGGNTEAFF.